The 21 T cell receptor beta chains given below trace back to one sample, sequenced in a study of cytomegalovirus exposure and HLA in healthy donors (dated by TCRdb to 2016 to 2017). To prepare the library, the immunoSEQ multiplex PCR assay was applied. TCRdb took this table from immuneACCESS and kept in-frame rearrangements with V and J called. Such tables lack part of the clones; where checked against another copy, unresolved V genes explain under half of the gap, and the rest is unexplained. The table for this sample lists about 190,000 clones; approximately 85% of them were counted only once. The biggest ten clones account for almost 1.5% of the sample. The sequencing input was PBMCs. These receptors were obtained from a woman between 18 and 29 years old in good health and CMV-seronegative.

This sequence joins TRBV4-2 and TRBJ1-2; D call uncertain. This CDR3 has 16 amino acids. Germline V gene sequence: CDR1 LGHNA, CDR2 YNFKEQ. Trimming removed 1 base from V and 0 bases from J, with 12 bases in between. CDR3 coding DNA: TGTGCCAGCAGCCAAGGTAATCCCCCGGCTAACTATGGCTACACCTTC. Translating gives CASSQGNPPANYGYTF.

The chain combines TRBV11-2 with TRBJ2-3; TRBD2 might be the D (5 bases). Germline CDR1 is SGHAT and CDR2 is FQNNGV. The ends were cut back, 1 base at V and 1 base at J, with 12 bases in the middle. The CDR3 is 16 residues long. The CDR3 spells CASSLGGAVGTDTQYF. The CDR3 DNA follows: TGTGCCAGCAGCTTAGGTGGAGCGGTTGGCACAGATACGCAGTATTTT.

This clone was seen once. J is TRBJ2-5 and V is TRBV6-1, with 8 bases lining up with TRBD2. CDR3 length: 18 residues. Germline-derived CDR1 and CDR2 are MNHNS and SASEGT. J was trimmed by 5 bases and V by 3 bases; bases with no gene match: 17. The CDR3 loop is CASSEFRAWREVWETQYF. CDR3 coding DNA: TGTGCCAGCAGTGAGTTTCGGGCTTGGCGGGAGGTTTGGGAGACCCAGTACTTC.

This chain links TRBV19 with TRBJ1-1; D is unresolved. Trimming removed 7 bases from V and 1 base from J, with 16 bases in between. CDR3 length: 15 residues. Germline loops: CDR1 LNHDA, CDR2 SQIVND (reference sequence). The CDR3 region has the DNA TGTGCCAGTACCCTTCGTGTTGAGGGGAACACTGAAGCTTTCTTT. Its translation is CASTLRVEGNTEAFF.

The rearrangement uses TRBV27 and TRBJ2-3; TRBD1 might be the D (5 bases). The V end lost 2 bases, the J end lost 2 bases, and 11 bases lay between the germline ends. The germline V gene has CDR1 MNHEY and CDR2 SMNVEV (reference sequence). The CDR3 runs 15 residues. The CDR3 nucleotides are TGTGCCAGCAGTTTACTCGACAGATTCACAGATACGCAGTATTTT. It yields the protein CASSLLDRFTDTQYF.

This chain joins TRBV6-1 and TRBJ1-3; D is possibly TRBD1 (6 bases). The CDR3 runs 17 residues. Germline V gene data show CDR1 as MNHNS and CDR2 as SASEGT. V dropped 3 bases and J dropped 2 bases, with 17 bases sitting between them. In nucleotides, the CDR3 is TGTGCCAGCAGTGAGGGGAGCAGGGCAGGGGCTGGAAACACCATATATTTT. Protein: CASSEGSRAGAGNTIYF.

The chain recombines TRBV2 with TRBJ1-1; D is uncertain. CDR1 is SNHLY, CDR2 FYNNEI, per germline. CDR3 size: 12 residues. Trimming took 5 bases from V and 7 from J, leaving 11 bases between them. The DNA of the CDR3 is TGTGCCAGCAGTAAATCCGGGATTGAAGCTTTCTTT. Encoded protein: CASSKSGIEAFF.

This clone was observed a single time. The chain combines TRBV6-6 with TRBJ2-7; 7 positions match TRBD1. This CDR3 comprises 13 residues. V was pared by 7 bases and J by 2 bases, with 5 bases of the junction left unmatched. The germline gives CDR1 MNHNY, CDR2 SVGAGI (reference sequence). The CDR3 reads CASNRQGTYEQYF. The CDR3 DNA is TGTGCCAGCAATAGACAGGGTACCTACGAGCAGTACTTC.

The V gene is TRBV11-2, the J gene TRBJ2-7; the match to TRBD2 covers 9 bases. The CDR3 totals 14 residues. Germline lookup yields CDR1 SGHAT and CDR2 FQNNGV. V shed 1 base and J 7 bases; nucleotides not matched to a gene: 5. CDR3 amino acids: CASSLGGRAWEQYF. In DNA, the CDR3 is TGTGCCAGCAGCTTAGGCGGGAGGGCCTGGGAGCAGTACTTC. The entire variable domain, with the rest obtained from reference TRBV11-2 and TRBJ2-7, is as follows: EAGVAQSPRYKIIEKRQSVAFWCNPISGHATLYWYQQILGQGPKLLIQFQNNGVVDDSQLPKDRFSAERLKGVDSTLKIQPAKLEDSAVYLCASSLGGRAWEQYFGPGTRLTVT.

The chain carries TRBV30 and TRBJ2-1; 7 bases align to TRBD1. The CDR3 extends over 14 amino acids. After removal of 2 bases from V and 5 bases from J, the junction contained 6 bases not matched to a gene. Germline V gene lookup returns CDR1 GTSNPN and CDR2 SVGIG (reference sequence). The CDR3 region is CAWSRGPLDNEQFF. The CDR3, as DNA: TGTGCCTGGAGTAGGGGGCCCCTCGACAATGAGCAGTTCTTC.

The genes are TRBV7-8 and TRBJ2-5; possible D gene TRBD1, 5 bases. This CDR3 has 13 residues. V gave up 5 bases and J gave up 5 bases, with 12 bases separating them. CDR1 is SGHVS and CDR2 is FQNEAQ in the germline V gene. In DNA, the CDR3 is TGTGCCAGCAGCCCCTTTCAGGGTGAGACCCAGTACTTC. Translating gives CASSPFQGETQYF.

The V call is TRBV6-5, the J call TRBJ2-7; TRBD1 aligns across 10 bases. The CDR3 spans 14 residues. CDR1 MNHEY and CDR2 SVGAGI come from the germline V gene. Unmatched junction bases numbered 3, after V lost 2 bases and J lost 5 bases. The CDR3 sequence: CASSYDRGLNEQYF. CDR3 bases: TGTGCCAGCAGTTACGACAGGGGGCTGAACGAGCAGTACTTC.

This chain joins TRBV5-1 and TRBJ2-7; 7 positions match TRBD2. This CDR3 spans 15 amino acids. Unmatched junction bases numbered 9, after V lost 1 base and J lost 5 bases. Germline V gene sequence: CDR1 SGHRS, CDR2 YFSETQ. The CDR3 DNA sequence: TGCGCCAGCAGCTTGAGCGGGGTTTCGCTGGACGAGCAGTACTTC. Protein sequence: CASSLSGVSLDEQYF.

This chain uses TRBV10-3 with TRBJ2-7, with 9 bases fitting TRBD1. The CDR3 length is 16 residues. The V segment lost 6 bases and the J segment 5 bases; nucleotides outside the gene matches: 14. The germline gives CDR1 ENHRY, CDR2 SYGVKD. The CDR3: CAIRRGTGTGSHEQYF. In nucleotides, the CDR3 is TGTGCCATCAGACGCGGCACCGGGACAGGGTCCCACGAGCAGTACTTC.

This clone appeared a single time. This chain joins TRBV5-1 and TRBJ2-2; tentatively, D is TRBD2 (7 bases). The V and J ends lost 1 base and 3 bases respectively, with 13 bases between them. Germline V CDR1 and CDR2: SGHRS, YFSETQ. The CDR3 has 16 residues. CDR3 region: CASSLKAGGHTGELFF. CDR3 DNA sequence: TGCGCCAGCAGCTTGAAGGCCGGGGGGCACACCGGGGAGCTGTTTTTT.

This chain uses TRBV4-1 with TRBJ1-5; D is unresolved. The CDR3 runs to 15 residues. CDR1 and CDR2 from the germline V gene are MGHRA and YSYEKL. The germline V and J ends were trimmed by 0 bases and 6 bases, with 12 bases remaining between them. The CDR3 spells CASSQEDETRQPQHF. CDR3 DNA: TGCGCCAGCAGCCAAGAGGATGAGACTCGTCAGCCCCAGCATTTT.

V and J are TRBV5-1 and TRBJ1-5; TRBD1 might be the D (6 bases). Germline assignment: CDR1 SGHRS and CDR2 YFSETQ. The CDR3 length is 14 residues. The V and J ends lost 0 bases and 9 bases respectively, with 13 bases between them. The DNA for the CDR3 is TGCGCCAGCAGCTTGGCAGGGGAAATAGGGCCCCAGCATTTT. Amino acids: CASSLAGEIGPQHF.

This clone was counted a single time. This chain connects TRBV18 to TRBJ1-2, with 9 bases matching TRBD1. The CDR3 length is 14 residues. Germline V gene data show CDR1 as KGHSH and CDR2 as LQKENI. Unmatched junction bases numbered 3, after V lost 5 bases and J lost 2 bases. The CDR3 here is CASSGTGQNYGYTF. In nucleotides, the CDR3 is TGTGCCAGCTCAGGGACAGGGCAGAACTATGGCTACACCTTC.

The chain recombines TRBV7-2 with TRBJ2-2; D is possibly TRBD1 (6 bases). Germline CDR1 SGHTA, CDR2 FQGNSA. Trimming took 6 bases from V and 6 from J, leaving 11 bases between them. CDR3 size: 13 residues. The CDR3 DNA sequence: TGTGCCAGCAGAGTAGGGGGACCCGGGGAGCTGTTTTTT. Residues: CASRVGGPGELFF.

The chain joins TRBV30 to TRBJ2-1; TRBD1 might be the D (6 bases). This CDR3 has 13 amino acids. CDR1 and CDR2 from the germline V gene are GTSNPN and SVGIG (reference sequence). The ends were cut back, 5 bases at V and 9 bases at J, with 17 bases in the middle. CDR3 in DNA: TGTGCCTGGGACGTAATCAAAGGGGGTGAGCAGTTCTTC. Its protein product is CAWDVIKGGEQFF.

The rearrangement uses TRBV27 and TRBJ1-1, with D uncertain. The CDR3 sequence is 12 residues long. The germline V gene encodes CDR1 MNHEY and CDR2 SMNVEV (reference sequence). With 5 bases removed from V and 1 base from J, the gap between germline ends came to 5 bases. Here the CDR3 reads CASSRWNTEAFF. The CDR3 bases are TGTGCCAGCAGTCGGTGGAACACTGAAGCTTTCTTT.